Below, one T cell receptor (beta chain) is given with its context. Its target is not known. These data belong to a study of a mutant IDH1 vaccine in newly diagnosed glioma. Overall study: The initiation of vaccination occurred 4-6 weeks after radiotherapy alone, or with temozolomide cycles.

Time point here: week 11, during vaccination. Topical imiquimod accompanied each vaccine dose, which consisted of 300 ug of mutant IDH1 20-mer peptide. Sequenced by immunoSEQ multiplex PCR; TCRdb stores in-frame clones only, minus some. This repertoire shows over 60,000 clones, around nine tenths found once; its top ten account for approximately 1.9%. The germline gives CDR1 LNHDA, CDR2 SQIVND (reference sequence). The junction had 2 bases not matched to a gene; V was cut back by 3 bases and J by 1 base. The CDR3 runs 14 residues. The specimen was PBMCs, collected from a glioma patient whose treatment included an IDH1 peptide vaccine. The V call is TRBV19, the J call TRBJ1-1; 7 nucleotides line up with TRBD1. The clonotype was recovered from a man between 40 and 49 years old with glioma. CDR3 nucleotides: TGTGCCAGTAGTATTGGGACAGCGAACACTGAAGCTTTCTTT. Its protein is CASSIGTANTEAFF.